These 24 T cell receptor beta chains came from one sample sequenced in a study of T cell responses to AZD1222 COVID-19 vaccine. Generated by immunoSEQ multiplex PCR, the TCRdb table keeps only in-frame clones and is missing some. This table holds more than 70,000 clones, around nine tenths found once. The sample consisted of peripheral blood, taken on day 0 of AZD1222 vaccination. These receptor sequences come from an adult in good health.

J is TRBJ1-1 and V is TRBV4-1; tentatively, D is TRBD1 (6 bases). The CDR3 covers 14 residues. Germline V gene data show CDR1 as MGHRA and CDR2 as YSYEKL. The germline V and J ends were trimmed by 0 bases and 3 bases, with 8 bases remaining between them. The CDR3 bases are TGCGCCAGCAGCCAAGAGGGGGGCTACACTGAAGCTTTCTTT. Its translation: CASSQEGGYTEAFF.

The genes are TRBV11-2 and TRBJ1-1, with no clear D. V lost 1 base to trimming and J lost 0 bases, with 6 bases between them. The V gene's germline CDR1 is SGHAT and CDR2 FQNNGV. The CDR3 runs to 14 residues. For the CDR3, the DNA is TGTGCCAGCAGCTTAGTCAGAGTGAACACTGAAGCTTTCTTT. Translating it yields CASSLVRVNTEAFF.

The V gene is TRBV28, the J gene TRBJ2-3; 15 bases agree with TRBD2. This CDR3 has 15 residues. After removal of 7 bases from V and 4 bases from J, the junction contained 3 bases not matched to a gene. CDR1 MDHEN and CDR2 SYDVKM come from the germline V gene. The CDR3 here is CASIGLAGGSDTQYF. Here the CDR3 DNA reads TGTGCCAGCATTGGACTAGCGGGGGGGTCAGATACGCAGTATTTT.

This sequence joins TRBV11-3 and TRBJ1-2; D is uncertain. V lost 10 bases and J 3 bases, leaving 21 bases between the germline ends. The CDR3 is made up of 15 amino acids. From germline, CDR1 is SGHNT and CDR2 YENEEA. CDR3 DNA sequence: TGTGCCATCCCAACCCCCCCTGACGGAGACTATGGCTACACCTTC. Translating it yields CAIPTPPDGDYGYTF.

The chain recombines TRBV19 with TRBJ1-1; tentatively, D is TRBD1 (5 bases). Germline V gives CDR1 LNHDA, CDR2 SQIVND (reference sequence). The CDR3 consists of 14 residues. The germline V and J ends were trimmed by 1 base and 3 bases, with 9 bases remaining between them. The CDR3 loop is CASSIGKGYTEAFF. DNA for the CDR3: TGTGCCAGTAGTATAGGAAAGGGGTACACTGAAGCTTTCTTT.

DNA of the CDR3: TGTGCCAGCAGTGAGGGGATTAATCAGCCCCAGCATTTT. It encodes CASSEGINQPQHF. This chain joins TRBV6-1 and TRBJ1-5; D call uncertain. This CDR3 has 13 residues. The germline V and J ends were trimmed by 3 bases and 4 bases, with 7 bases remaining between them. CDR1 is MNHNS, CDR2 SASEGT, per germline.

The gene calls are TRBV9 and TRBJ2-2; 14 bases are a match to TRBD2. This CDR3 has 16 residues. V was pared by 6 bases and J by 4 bases, with 5 bases of the junction left unmatched. CDR1 is SGDLS and CDR2 is YYNGEE in the germline V gene. The CDR3: CASTPGLAGATGELFF. The CDR3 region has the DNA TGTGCCAGCACGCCGGGACTAGCGGGGGCCACCGGGGAGCTGTTTTTT. The full variable domain, with the rest looked up from reference TRBV9 and TRBJ2-2, is DSGVTQTPKHLITATGQRVTLRCSPRSGDLSVYWYQQSLDQGLQFLIQYYNGEERAKGNILERFSAQQFPDLHSELNLSSLELGDSALYFCASTPGLAGATGELFFGEGSRLTVL.

The CDR3 nucleotides are TGTGCCAGCAGCCAGGGCCCCGCAGATACGCAGTATTTT. Its protein product is CASSQGPADTQYF. The J gene is TRBJ2-3, the V gene TRBV14; D uncertain. The CDR3 runs 13 residues. V lost 3 bases and J 4 bases, leaving 8 bases between the germline ends. CDR1 is SGHDN, CDR2 FVKESK, per germline. The variable domain in full, with the rest retrieved from reference TRBV14 and TRBJ2-3, is EAGVTQFPSHSVIEKGQTVTLRCDPISGHDNLYWYRRVMGKEIKFLLHFVKESKQDESGMPNNRFLAERTGGTYSTLKVQPAELEDSGVYFCASSQGPADTQYFGPGTRLTVL.

This clone was found a few times. The chain recombines TRBV4-1 with TRBJ2-1; 8 positions match TRBD2. Trimming cost V 9 bases and J 7 bases; bases outside gene matches: 8. CDR1 is MGHRA, CDR2 YSYEKL, per germline. This CDR3 contains 13 residues. The CDR3, as DNA: TGCGCCAGTAACCGGGGGGGGTTGAATGAGCAGTTCTTC. It is translated as CASNRGGLNEQFF.

V gene TRBV2 combines with J gene TRBJ1-5; TRBD1 is a possible D gene (5 bases). The CDR3 length is 16 residues. With 3 bases removed from V and 6 bases from J, the gap between germline ends came to 18 bases. Germline V gene lookup returns CDR1 SNHLY and CDR2 FYNNEI. The CDR3 DNA follows: TGTGCCAGCAGTGATGGGGGTTTTACACGGGGTCAGCCCCAGCATTTT. It encodes CASSDGGFTRGQPQHF.

Only a few counts were recorded for this clone. This chain uses TRBV9 with TRBJ2-2; D is undetermined. V lost 0 bases, J lost 7 bases, and 10 bases lay in between. Germline V gene lookup returns CDR1 SGDLS and CDR2 YYNGEE. The CDR3 sequence is 14 residues long. CDR3 residues: CASSVATSSGELFF. In DNA, the CDR3 is TGTGCCAGCAGCGTAGCAACATCTAGCGGGGAGCTGTTTTTT.

The V gene is TRBV7-2, the J gene TRBJ2-3, with 8 bases that match TRBD1. Germline V gene data show CDR1 as SGHTA and CDR2 as FQGNSA. This CDR3 comprises 16 residues. V lost 5 bases to trimming and J lost 3 bases; unmatched junction nucleotides: 10. CDR3 residues: CASSPPGQALTDTQYF. CDR3 in DNA: TGTGCCAGCAGCCCGCCGGGACAGGCCTTAACAGATACGCAGTATTTT.

This chain uses TRBV3-1 (or the pseudogene TRBV3-2) with TRBJ1-3; D possibly corresponds to TRBD1 (6 bases). V lost 4 bases to trimming and J lost 1 base, with 11 bases between them. Per germline, CDR1 LGHDT and CDR2 YNNKEL (reference sequence). The CDR3 contains 15 residues. The CDR3: CASSLSRGSGNTIYF. In DNA form, the CDR3 reads TGTGCCAGCAGCCTCTCCAGGGGATCTGGAAACACCATATATTTT.

The chain joins TRBV7-3 to TRBJ2-3; no clear D. V was shortened by 5 bases and J by 3 bases, with 15 bases between the two germline ends. Germline-derived CDR1 and CDR2 are SGHTA and FQGTGA. CDR3 size: 15 residues. The CDR3 DNA is TGTGCCAGCAGCCCCGACTCTCTTGGGACAGATACGCAGTATTTT. Protein sequence: CASSPDSLGTDTQYF.

J is TRBJ1-2 and V is TRBV20-1, with unresolved D. This CDR3 spans 11 amino acids. CDR1 and CDR2 (germline): DFQATT, SNEGSKA (reference sequence). Trimming removed 0 bases at V and 7 bases at J, with 6 bases between. The CDR3, as DNA: TGCAGTGCTAGAGATGTTCTTGGCTACACCTTC. It is translated as CSARDVLGYTF.

The genes are TRBV2 and TRBJ2-2; D perhaps matches TRBD1 (6 bases). Trimming cost V 7 bases and J 0 bases, with 15 bases left between them. Germline V gene sequence: CDR1 SNHLY, CDR2 FYNNEI. The CDR3 loop spans 16 amino acids. The CDR3 bases are TGTGCCAGCAATTGGCAGGGGAGTACGAACACCGGGGAGCTGTTTTTT. Translating it yields CASNWQGSTNTGELFF.

In this sample, this clone turned up a few times. The genes are TRBV2 and TRBJ1-2; D perhaps matches TRBD1 (5 bases). CDR1 SNHLY and CDR2 FYNNEI come from the germline V gene. The CDR3 totals 16 residues. The ends were cut back, 4 bases at V and 4 bases at J, with 19 bases in the middle. CDR3 sequence: CASSATVGGYSYGYTF. CDR3 nucleotide sequence: TGTGCCAGCAGTGCAACGGTTGGGGGTTATAGCTATGGCTACACCTTC. Looking up the rest from reference TRBV2 and TRBJ1-2 gives the full variable domain: EPEVTQTPSHQVTQMGQEVILRCVPISNHLYFYWYRQILGQKVEFLVSFYNNEISEKSEIFDDQFSVERPDGSNFTLKIRSTKLEDSAMYFCASSATVGGYSYGYTFGSGTRLTVV.

The chain is built from TRBV29-1 and TRBJ2-3, with 8 bases aligning to TRBD1. The V segment lost 0 bases and the J segment 7 bases; nucleotides outside the gene matches: 9. Germline V lookup: CDR1 SQVTM, CDR2 ANQGSEA. The CDR3 has 15 residues. The CDR3 DNA sequence: TGCAGCGTTGAAGAGGACAGGGCGGGGATGTATACGCAGTATTTT. Translating it yields CSVEEDRAGMYTQYF.

This clone has more than one count but fewer than ten. DNA for the CDR3: TGCAGCGTGGCAGGGGGCAGAGGGGAGCTGTTTTTT. Its protein is CSVAGGRGELFF. V usage is TRBV29-1 and J usage is TRBJ2-2, with 8 bases matching TRBD1. The V and J ends lost 6 bases and 8 bases, in that order; junction bases with no gene match: 5. The germline gives CDR1 SQVTM, CDR2 ANQGSEA. The CDR3 has 12 residues.

The rearrangement links TRBV3-1 (or the pseudogene TRBV3-2) to TRBJ2-1; the D gene is possibly TRBD1 (5 bases). The CDR3 totals 11 residues. V dropped 3 bases and J dropped 12 bases, with 9 bases sitting between them. Germline V gene sequence: CDR1 LGHDT, CDR2 YNNKEL (reference sequence). CDR3 residues: CASSQQRGQFF. CDR3 bases: TGTGCCAGCAGCCAGCAAAGGGGGCAGTTCTTC.

V is TRBV27 and J is TRBJ1-4, with D uncertain. The V end lost 6 bases, the J end lost 0 bases, and 11 bases lay between the germline ends. Germline-derived CDR1 and CDR2 are MNHEY and SMNVEV (reference sequence). The CDR3 covers 15 residues. CDR3 nucleotide sequence: TGTGCCAGCAGCTCCTACAGTGCAACTAATGAAAAACTGTTTTTT. Translated, it gives CASSSYSATNEKLFF.

This chain uses TRBV10-3 with TRBJ1-5; D gene ambiguous. Germline V gene sequence: CDR1 ENHRY, CDR2 SYGVKD. V lost 6 bases to trimming and J lost 7 bases, with 13 bases between them. The CDR3 consists of 13 residues. CDR3 nucleotide sequence: TGTGCCATCAGGAAGGGTGAGAACCAGCCCCAGCATTTT. It specifies CAIRKGENQPQHF.

The J gene is TRBJ2-7, the V gene TRBV7-9; 7 bases agree with TRBD1. J lost 3 bases, V lost 5 bases, and 7 bases had no gene match. Germline CDR1 SEHNR, CDR2 FQNEAQ (reference sequence). The length of the CDR3 is 14 residues. The CDR3, as DNA: TGTGCCAGCAGCCCGGGACAGACTGACTACGAGCAGTACTTC. Translation: CASSPGQTDYEQYF.

V and J are TRBV30 and TRBJ2-7, with TRBD1 matching 7 bases. Unmatched junction bases numbered 7, after V lost 3 bases and J lost 5 bases. Germline V gives CDR1 GTSNPN, CDR2 SVGIG (reference sequence). The CDR3 sequence is 13 residues long. The CDR3 region is CAWRGTGDHEQYF. The CDR3 coding sequence is TGTGCCTGGAGGGGAACAGGGGACCACGAGCAGTACTTC.